This T cell receptor (beta chain) was obtained from a study of cytomegalovirus exposure and HLA in healthy donors. Study conclusions and caveats: TCR beta V- and J-gene trimming, according to a later analysis, was linked to a missense DCLRE1C variant.

The V gene's germline CDR1 is SGHRS and CDR2 YFSETQ. The CDR3 has 14 residues. V lost 7 bases and J 1 base, leaving 14 bases between the germline ends. Regarding this clone: Antigen specificity is unknown.

The study ran its PCR with 60 Vbeta and 13 Jbeta primers. Repertoires were generated with immunoSEQ multiplex PCR, while TCRdb's copy carries only in-frame clones and drops some. The sample holds some 120,000 clones, 65% to 80% seen once. Sequencing was done on a sample of PBMCs. The sequence was collected from a human donor in good health. This chain uses TRBV5-1 with TRBJ2-5, with a weak D call TRBD1 (6 bases). DNA of the CDR3: TGCGCCAGCCACCTTGAAGGGGGCCAAGAGACCCAGTACTTC. This gives the protein CASHLEGGQETQYF.